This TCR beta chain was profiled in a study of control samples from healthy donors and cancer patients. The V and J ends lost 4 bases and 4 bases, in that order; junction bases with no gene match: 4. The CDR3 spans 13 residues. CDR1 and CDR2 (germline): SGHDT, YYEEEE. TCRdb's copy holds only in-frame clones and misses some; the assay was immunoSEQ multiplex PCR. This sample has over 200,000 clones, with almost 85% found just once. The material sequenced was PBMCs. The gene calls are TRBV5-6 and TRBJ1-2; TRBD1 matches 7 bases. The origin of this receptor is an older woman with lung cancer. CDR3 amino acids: CASSGGQLYGYTF. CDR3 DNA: TGTGCCAGCAGCGGGGGACAGCTCTATGGCTACACCTTC.